Listed here is a single T cell receptor beta chain. The target antigen is unknown. The sample originates from a study of T cells in Graves' hyperthyroidism and ophthalmopathy. Notes on the study in general: The model's output predicted ophthalmopathy at a median of about 6.5 months prior to onset. Most thyroid clonotypes expanded above 0.001 were also detected in blood.

Amplification yielded TCR beta CDR3 regions, with RNA transcripts as the source. RT-PCR in the first round (using the HTBI primer set) targeted the TCR CDR3. Via MiXCR, TCRdb re-called the multiplex PCR reads, giving one row per CDR3 protein. Here the sample spans hundreds of thousands of distinct CDR3 sequences, 14% to 15% being singletons. Ophthalmopathy cases met thresholds of Clinical Activity Score at least 3, NOSPECS grade at least 4 and duration under 3 months. This CDR3 spans 16 amino acids. Germline-derived CDR1 and CDR2 are LNHDA and SQIVND (reference sequence). V lost 1 base and J lost 6; bases outside the gene matches: 9.

The V gene is TRBV19, the J gene TRBJ2-3; 8 nucleotides line up with TRBD2. This clonotype originated in a man aged 18 to 35 with Graves' ophthalmopathy. The sample was blood. The CDR3 sequence is CASSIGRGAIRDTQYF. The CDR3 DNA follows: TGTGCCAGTAGTATAGGGCGGGGGGCCATTCGGGATACGCAGTATTTT.